The 27 T cell receptor beta chains below all came from one sample that was sequenced in a study of neurological immune-mediated disorders. One entry per CDR3 protein results from TCRdb running MiXCR on the 5' RACE reads. The profile shows over 45,000 distinct CDR3 sequences, over 3.5% of them singletons. Source material: CD4+ T cells from blood. These receptor sequences come from a woman in her thirties or forties with multiple sclerosis.

This clonotype was detected ten times or more. The J gene is TRBJ2-7, the V gene TRBV12-3 or TRBV12-4, with D perhaps matching TRBD1 (6 bases). CDR3 length equals 13 residues. Trimming stripped 3 bases from V and 6 bases from J, with 12 bases between. CDR3 in amino acids: CASSFDRGFEQYF. CDR3 coding DNA: TGTGCCAGCAGTTTCGATAGGGGGTTCGAGCAGTACTTC.

Ten or more counts support this clonotype. The chain has TRBV7-2 and TRBJ1-2; D possibly corresponds to TRBD1 (5 bases). V was cut by 1 base and J by 3 bases, with 15 bases left in between. The germline CDR1 and CDR2 sequences are SGHTA and FQGNSA. The CDR3 extends over 16 amino acids. CDR3 sequence: CASSLGGGGSDYGYTF. CDR3 sequence (DNA): TGTGCCAGCAGCTTAGGGGGGGGAGGTTCCGACTATGGCTACACCTTC.

This clonotype was seen repeatedly, ten times or more. The rearrangement links TRBV7-9 to TRBJ1-1; D gene unclear. The germline CDR1 and CDR2 sequences are SEHNR and FQNEAQ (reference sequence). Trimming shortened V by 1 base and J by 3 bases, and 3 bases separated the two germline ends. The CDR3 consists of 12 residues. CDR3 loop: CASSLDDTEAFF. In DNA, the CDR3 is TGTGCCAGCAGCTTAGATGACACTGAAGCTTTCTTT.

The table lists this clonotype with many counts. This chain connects TRBV11-2 to TRBJ1-3; 8 bases line up with TRBD1. The CDR3 spans 14 residues. Germline loops: CDR1 SGHAT, CDR2 FQNNGV. Trimming removed 3 bases from V and 2 bases from J; junction bases left unmatched: 0. This chain's CDR3 is CASSLDRAGNTIYF. In DNA form, the CDR3 reads TGTGCCAGCAGCTTGGACAGGGCTGGAAACACCATATATTTT.

This clonotype was observed at least ten times. The chain is built from TRBV3-1 and TRBJ2-2; 10 nucleotides align to TRBD2. V was clipped by 2 bases and J by 5 bases; unmatched bases: 2. CDR3 length equals 15 residues. Germline V lookup: CDR1 LGHDT, CDR2 YNNKEL (reference sequence). The CDR3 DNA reads as TGTGCCAGCAGCCAACTAGCGGGGGTTACCGGGGAGCTGTTTTTT. Translating gives CASSQLAGVTGELFF.

This clonotype was seen repeatedly, ten times or more. The CDR3 DNA reads TGCGCCAGCAGGCCGGGACAGACCTATGGCTACACCTTC. Translating gives CASRPGQTYGYTF. The chain recombines TRBV10-2 with TRBJ1-2, with TRBD1 matching 7 bases. V lost 6 bases and J lost 4; bases outside the gene matches: 5. Germline loops: CDR1 WSHSY, CDR2 SAAADI. The CDR3 runs to 13 residues.

Many counts were recorded for this clonotype. As DNA, the CDR3 is TGCAGTGCTGGGGACAGGGGGCGCGAGAAAGCTTTCTTT. It translates to CSAGDRGREKAFF. The V and J genes are TRBV20-1 and TRBJ1-1; 12 positions agree with TRBD1. CDR3 length: 13 residues. After removal of 5 bases from V and 9 bases from J, the junction contained 7 bases not matched to a gene. From germline, CDR1 is DFQATT and CDR2 SNEGSKA (reference sequence).

Sample share makes this clonotype medium-sized. The V call is TRBV5-1, the J call TRBJ1-1, with D possibly being TRBD1 (5 bases). V was trimmed by 1 base and J by 1 base, leaving 11 bases between them. Germline V gene lookup returns CDR1 SGHRS and CDR2 YFSETQ. This CDR3 has 15 residues. CDR3 protein: CASSLLAGSNTEAFF. In nucleotides, the CDR3 is TGCGCCAGCAGCTTGCTGGCAGGGTCGAACACTGAAGCTTTCTTT.

This clonotype was detected many times. The chain employs TRBV5-1 and TRBJ1-4, with D perhaps matching TRBD1 (5 bases). V shed 0 bases and J shed 6 bases, with 12 bases lying between them. This CDR3 comprises 15 residues. Germline V gene sequence: CDR1 SGHRS, CDR2 YFSETQ. The chain's CDR3 is CASSLAGVSDEKLFF. CDR3 nucleotide sequence: TGCGCCAGCAGCTTGGCGGGGGTATCGGATGAAAAACTGTTTTTT.

This clonotype was picked up many times. The chain carries TRBV5-1 and TRBJ1-1; D is possibly TRBD1 (5 bases). The CDR3 totals 14 residues. Germline V gene data show CDR1 as SGHRS and CDR2 as YFSETQ. With 4 bases removed from V and 0 bases from J, the gap between germline ends came to 10 bases. The CDR3 sequence: CASSVGAMNTEAFF. The CDR3 DNA follows: TGCGCCAGCAGCGTAGGGGCGATGAACACTGAAGCTTTCTTT.

This clonotype occurred many times. The chain carries TRBV5-1 and TRBJ2-1; a possible D gene is TRBD1 (6 bases). Germline CDR1 SGHRS, CDR2 YFSETQ. V lost 5 bases and J 0 bases, leaving 12 bases between the germline ends. CDR3 length equals 15 residues. CDR3 DNA sequence: TGCGCCAGCAGGCCACAGGGAAGCTCCTACAATGAGCAGTTCTTC. Translation: CASRPQGSSYNEQFF.

The chain carries TRBV18 and TRBJ1-1, with a tentative D call TRBD1 (6 bases). Germline V CDR1 and CDR2: KGHSH, LQKENI. The germline V and J ends were trimmed by 3 bases and 2 bases, with 13 bases remaining between them. CDR3 length: 15 residues. CDR3 coding DNA: TGTGCCAGCTCACCGAGAACAGGGACAAACACTGAAGCTTTCTTT. Its protein product is CASSPRTGTNTEAFF.

In its sample, this clonotype was seen many times. This chain links TRBV11-2 with TRBJ1-1; possibly TRBD1 for D (6 bases). Germline CDR1 reads SGHAT; CDR2 reads FQNNGV. V was shortened by 5 bases and J by 4 bases, with 14 bases between the two germline ends. This CDR3 comprises 14 residues. The CDR3 spells CASSLLQGSTEAFF. For the CDR3, the DNA is TGTGCCAGCAGCCTGTTACAGGGATCCACTGAAGCTTTCTTT.

This clonotype came up a few times. The rearrangement links TRBV20-1 to TRBJ2-7; no firm D call. The CDR3 length is 18 residues. CDR1 and CDR2 (germline): DFQATT, SNEGSKA (reference sequence). The germline V and J ends were trimmed by 1 base and 0 bases, with 22 bases remaining between them. The CDR3 loop is CSARGRLGLRTRSYEQYF. The CDR3 nucleotides are TGCAGTGCTAGAGGACGTCTAGGGTTAAGGACCCGCTCCTACGAGCAGTACTTC.

This clonotype was seen ten or more times. The rearrangement joins TRBV19 to TRBJ1-6; TRBD1 aligns across 7 bases. CDR1 and CDR2 (germline): LNHDA, SQIVND (reference sequence). CDR3 length: 14 residues. J gave up 10 bases and V 3 bases, and 6 bases lay outside the gene matches. The DNA of the CDR3 is TGTGCCAGTAGTATCCGACAGGGAGGGTCACCCCTCCACTTT. Protein: CASSIRQGGSPLHF.

This clonotype was counted many times. V is TRBV4-1 and J is TRBJ1-2, with a tentative D call TRBD1 (6 bases). Germline loops: CDR1 MGHRA, CDR2 YSYEKL. The CDR3 sequence is 16 residues long. V gave up 8 bases and J gave up 4 bases, with 23 bases separating them. The CDR3 region is CASGGTSSESGYGYTF. DNA for the CDR3: TGCGCCAGCGGTGGGACATCGTCCGAATCTGGCTATGGCTACACCTTC.

The table lists this clonotype with many counts. The chain joins TRBV12-3 or TRBV12-4 to TRBJ2-7; D gene unclear. The ends were cut back, 7 bases at V and 0 bases at J, with 13 bases in the middle. This CDR3 comprises 14 residues. The chain's CDR3 is CASTLEWTSYEQYF. CDR3 coding DNA: TGTGCCAGCACCCTTGAGTGGACCTCCTACGAGCAGTACTTC.

This clonotype was counted at least ten times. The genes are TRBV20-1 and TRBJ2-5; D is uncertain. The germline V gene has CDR1 DFQATT and CDR2 SNEGSKA (reference sequence). The germline V and J ends were trimmed by 1 base and 5 bases, with 5 bases remaining between them. The CDR3 loop spans 11 amino acids. The CDR3, as DNA: TGCAGTGCTAGAGTGGGGGAGACCCAGTACTTC. Translating gives CSARVGETQYF.

The sample holds many counts of this clonotype. The V and J genes are TRBV7-9 and TRBJ2-7, with D hard to call. V lost 1 base, J lost 0 bases, and 7 bases lay in between. In germline, CDR1 is SEHNR, CDR2 FQNEAQ (reference sequence). The CDR3 is 14 amino acids. CDR3 residues: CASSLDRASYEQYF. The CDR3 region has the DNA TGTGCCAGCAGCTTAGACCGGGCCTCCTACGAGCAGTACTTC.

There are many counts of this clonotype. This sequence joins TRBV7-6 and TRBJ1-4; possible D gene TRBD1, 5 bases. Germline loops: CDR1 SGHVS, CDR2 FNYEAQ. V lost 2 bases to trimming and J lost 8 bases, with 15 bases between them. This CDR3 has 15 amino acids. This CDR3 reads CASSLRGVQKEKLFF. CDR3 coding DNA: TGTGCCAGCAGCTTACGGGGGGTCCAAAAGGAAAAACTGTTTTTT. Supplemented by reference TRBV7-6 and TRBJ1-4, the full variable domain reads GAGVSQSPRYKVTKRGQDVALRCDPISGHVSLYWYRQALGQGPEFLTYFNYEAQQDKSGLPNDRFSAERPEGSISTLTIQRTEQRDSAMYRCASSLRGVQKEKLFFGSGTQLSVL.

In its sample, this clonotype was seen many times. The chain uses TRBV5-1 and TRBJ1-4, with D maybe TRBD1 (6 bases). Germline assignment: CDR1 SGHRS and CDR2 YFSETQ. CDR3 length: 16 amino acids. V was shortened by 4 bases and J by 4 bases, with 17 bases between the two germline ends. CDR3 DNA sequence: TGCGCCAGCAGCCCCGGCCGGCCAGGGGATAATGAAAAACTGTTTTTT. It is translated as CASSPGRPGDNEKLFF. The full variable domain, its missing parts supplied by reference TRBV5-1 and TRBJ1-4, is KAGVTQTPRYLIKTRGQQVTLSCSPISGHRSVSWYQQTPGQGLQFLFEYFSETQRNKGNFPGRFSGRQFSNSRSEMNVSTLELGDSALYLCASSPGRPGDNEKLFFGSGTQLSVL.

This clonotype was observed many times. The chain joins TRBV18 to TRBJ2-7; unclear D gene. Germline V gene sequence: CDR1 KGHSH, CDR2 LQKENI. The V end lost 8 bases, the J end lost 0 bases, and 8 bases lay between the germline ends. The CDR3 is 12 residues long. For the CDR3, the DNA is TGTGCCAGCAGTCCTAGCTCCTACGAGCAGTACTTC. The encoded protein is CASSPSSYEQYF. The whole variable domain, filled in from reference TRBV18 and TRBJ2-7, reads NAGVMQNPRHLVRRRGQEARLRCSPMKGHSHVYWYRQLPEEGLKFMVYLQKENIIDESGMPKERFSAEFPKEGPSILRIQQVVRGDSAAYFCASSPSSYEQYFGPGTRLTVT.

This clonotype was seen ten or more times. This sequence joins TRBV4-2 and TRBJ1-1, with TRBD1 matching over 9 bases. CDR1 and CDR2 from the germline V gene are LGHNA and YNFKEQ. The CDR3 contains 16 residues. The J segment lost 0 bases and the V segment lost 4 bases, leaving 6 bases of the junction unmatched. CDR3 sequence reads: CASSRQGQGLNTEAFF. The CDR3 DNA sequence: TGTGCCAGCAGCCGGCAGGGACAGGGATTGAACACTGAAGCTTTCTTT.

This clonotype was detected ten times or more. The chain recombines TRBV6-5 with TRBJ2-7; 10 bases agree with TRBD1. The V segment lost 6 bases and the J segment 12 bases; nucleotides outside the gene matches: 8. The CDR3 runs to 12 residues. Germline CDR1 reads MNHEY; CDR2 reads SVGAGI. DNA for the CDR3: TGTGCCAGCAGCCTCATGGGACAGGGGCTGTACTTC. It specifies CASSLMGQGLYF.

In its sample, this clonotype was seen many times. The rearrangement joins TRBV7-2 to TRBJ2-1; 11 bases line up with TRBD1. Germline V lookup: CDR1 SGHTA, CDR2 FQGNSA. This CDR3 comprises 15 residues. V lost 5 bases and J lost 7; bases outside the gene matches: 7. In DNA form, the CDR3 reads TGTGCCAGCAGCGGACGGACAGGGGGCAATAATGAGCAGTTCTTC. Residues: CASSGRTGGNNEQFF.

This clonotype was recorded at least ten times. The genes are TRBV20-1 and TRBJ2-5; D gene unclear. Deletions cut 7 bases from V and 5 bases from J, with 23 bases between. Germline CDR1 DFQATT, CDR2 SNEGSKA (reference sequence). This CDR3 region has 15 residues. CDR3 nucleotides: TGCAGTGTTTGGCCCCCTGGTAATCTCGGGGAGACCCAGTACTTC. Its protein is CSVWPPGNLGETQYF.

This clonotype was detected many times. This rearrangement joins TRBV18 to TRBJ2-7; D is uncertain. The V gene lost 2 bases and the J gene lost 7 bases, with 9 bases spanning the gap. This CDR3 comprises 12 residues. Germline V CDR1 and CDR2: KGHSH, LQKENI. The CDR3 loop is CASSPNTEEQYF. CDR3 DNA sequence: TGTGCCAGCTCACCAAACACGGAAGAGCAGTACTTC.